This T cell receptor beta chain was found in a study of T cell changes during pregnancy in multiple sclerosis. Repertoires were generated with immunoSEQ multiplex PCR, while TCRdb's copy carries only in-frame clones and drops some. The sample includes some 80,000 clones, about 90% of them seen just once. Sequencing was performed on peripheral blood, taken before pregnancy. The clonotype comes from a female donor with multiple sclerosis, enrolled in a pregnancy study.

The CDR3 loop reads CASKARQGARGYTF. CDR3 bases: TGTGCCAGCAAAGCCCGACAGGGGGCTCGTGGCTACACCTTC. The chain is built from TRBV6-6 and TRBJ1-2; 10 positions agree with TRBD1. Germline V gene lookup returns CDR1 MNHNY and CDR2 SVGAGI (reference sequence). After removal of 7 bases from V and 7 bases from J, the junction contained 9 bases not matched to a gene. The CDR3 runs to 14 residues.